The entry that follows covers one T cell receptor beta chain sequence. The antigen is undetermined. CDR1 and CDR2 (germline): LNHNV, YYDKDF (reference sequence). V was trimmed by 0 bases and J by 4 bases, leaving 12 bases between them. CDR3 length: 15 residues. These data belong to a study of cytomegalovirus exposure and HLA in healthy donors. Findings and limits, study-wide: Sequencing depth across donors, presence/absence analyses assumed, was roughly uniform. Through in vitro validation, three CMV-associated chains were shown to be specific for CMV antigens. Immune exposure was documented only through CMV serostatus. A further, later analysis showed that HLA-associated TCR beta chains (compared with equally common others) were more clonally expanded.

The PCR contained 60 Vbeta and 13 Jbeta primers. Assay: immunoSEQ multiplex PCR; the TCRdb copy retains only in-frame clones and omits some. The sample includes around 150,000 clones, around 79% seen only once; the top ten take about 3.5%. V is TRBV15 and J is TRBJ1-1; perhaps TRBD1 as D (6 bases). The sample consisted of PBMCs. This clonotype was obtained from a human donor in good health. CDR3 coding DNA: TGTGCCACCAGCAGAGATCAGAGGACAGCCACTGAAGCTTTCTTT. This encodes CATSRDQRTATEAFF.